The clone carrying this TCR beta chain was seen just once. PCR amplification relied on 60 Vbeta primers (plus 13 Jbeta primers). Data came from immunoSEQ multiplex PCR; TCRdb stores just in-frame clones and leaves some out. This table has 100,000 to 130,000 clones, 60% to 80% appearing once. This record comes from a study of cytomegalovirus exposure and HLA in healthy donors. Study information: Researchers previously reported finding 90 million to 120 million unique TCR beta sequences from approximately 200 million T cells.

The CDR3 has 16 residues. Germline V gives CDR1 SGHNT, CDR2 YENEEA. Germline trimming cut 0 bases from V and 9 bases from J; bases unmatched to any gene: 12. Sequenced: PBMCs. The source is a man aged 18 to 35 in good health and CMV-seronegative. This rearrangement joins TRBV11-3 to TRBJ2-3; 7 positions match TRBD2. CDR3: CASSLEVGRLGGTQYF. CDR3 coding DNA: TGTGCCAGCAGCTTAGAAGTGGGCAGGCTGGGGGGGACGCAGTATTTT.